This TCR beta chain was sequenced during a study of response to subunit inactivated influenza vaccine. Regarding the study as a whole: Authors suggested each seasonal influenza vaccination recruits few new T cells.

Concerning this clonotype itself: Its antigen remains unknown.

Germline assignment: CDR1 LNHNV and CDR2 YYDKDF (reference sequence). Trimming stripped 5 bases from V and 0 bases from J, with 8 bases between. The CDR3 has 13 amino acids. TCRdb itself ran the RT-PCR reads through MiXCR, one entry per CDR3 protein. Here the sample spans more than 600,000 distinct CDR3 sequences, roughly 20% being singletons. The receptor was isolated from a man in his forties or fifties who received an inactivated influenza vaccine. The chain joins TRBV15 to TRBJ2-7; D is uncertain. The sequencing used PBMCs from blood, collected 5 days after vaccination. The CDR3 loop reads CATSRRNSYEQYF. CDR3 in DNA: TGTGCCACCAGCCGACGGAACTCCTACGAGCAGTACTTC.